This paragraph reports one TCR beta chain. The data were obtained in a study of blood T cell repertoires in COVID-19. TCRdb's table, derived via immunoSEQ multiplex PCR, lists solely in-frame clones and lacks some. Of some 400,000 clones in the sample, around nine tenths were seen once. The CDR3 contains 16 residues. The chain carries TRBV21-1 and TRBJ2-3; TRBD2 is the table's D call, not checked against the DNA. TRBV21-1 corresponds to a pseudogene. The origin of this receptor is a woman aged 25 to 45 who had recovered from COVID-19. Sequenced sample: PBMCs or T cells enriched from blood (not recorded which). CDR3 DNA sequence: TGTGCCAGCAGCAATTCGGCGGGAACTAGCACAGATACGCAGTATTTT. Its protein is CASSNSAGTSTDTQYF.